The 18 T cell receptor beta chains presented below share a single source sample, sequenced in a study of blood T cell repertoires in COVID-19. Using immunoSEQ multiplex PCR, the repertoire was profiled, and TCRdb retains in-frame clones only, with some absent. The sample includes more than 200,000 clones, approximately 91% of them seen just once. The source material was peripheral blood. These receptors were obtained from a man aged 40-50 years with acute or convalescent COVID-19.

The chain links TRBV4-3 to TRBJ1-2, with 11 bases that match TRBD1. The germline CDR1 and CDR2 sequences are LGHNA and YSLEER. This CDR3 has 14 residues. The ends lost 3 bases at V and 7 bases at J; junction bases unmatched: 4. DNA for the CDR3: TGCGCCAGCAGCCACGGGACAGGGGGACGTGGCTACACCTTC. Translation gives CASSHGTGGRGYTF.

J is TRBJ1-1 and V is TRBV12-3 or TRBV12-4; D gene unclear. With 5 bases removed from V and 4 bases from J, the gap between germline ends came to 8 bases. CDR3 length: 12 residues. In nucleotides, the CDR3 is TGTGCCAGCAGTAACTTCGGCACTGAAGCTTTCTTT. Encoded protein: CASSNFGTEAFF.

This chain links TRBV28 with TRBJ1-1, with D possibly TRBD1 on 5 matching bases. V lost 6 bases and J lost 1, with 15 bases in between. The CDR3 loop spans 15 amino acids. CDR1 and CDR2 from the germline V gene are MDHEN and SYDVKM. Written as DNA, the CDR3 is TGTGCCAGCAGCTACCGCGGGACGGCGAACACTGAAGCTTTCTTT. This gives the protein CASSYRGTANTEAFF. Full variable domain (missing parts from reference TRBV28 and TRBJ1-1): DVKVTQSSRYLVKRTGEKVFLECVQDMDHENMFWYRQDPGLGLRLIYFSYDVKMKEKGDIPEGYSVSREKKERFSLILESASTNQTSMYLCASSYRGTANTEAFFGQGTRLTVV.

This clone was counted once. V and J are TRBV18 and TRBJ1-1, with D maybe TRBD1 (5 bases). V was shortened by 1 base and J by 4 bases, with 16 bases between the two germline ends. The CDR3 runs to 16 residues. Germline CDR1 and CDR2: KGHSH and LQKENI. CDR3: CASSPQGQGSVTEAFF. As DNA, the CDR3 is TGTGCCAGCTCACCACAAGGGCAGGGTTCTGTCACTGAAGCTTTCTTT.

The genes are TRBV6-5 and TRBJ2-3; TRBD1 aligns across 8 bases. V was clipped by 7 bases and J by 5 bases; unmatched bases: 8. Germline lookup yields CDR1 MNHEY and CDR2 SVGAGI. The CDR3 contains 14 residues. CDR3 DNA sequence: TGTGCCAGCAACGCAGGGGGCTCTTTAGATACGCAGTATTTT. It codes for CASNAGGSLDTQYF.

With respect to this clone: Additional DNA sequences in this sample encode the identical CDR3. This rearrangement joins TRBV7-2 to TRBJ2-1; the D is unclear. V lost 5 bases and J 0 bases, leaving 11 bases between the germline ends. This CDR3 spans 15 amino acids. Germline lookup yields CDR1 SGHTA and CDR2 FQGNSA. The CDR3 protein is CASSVDWSSYNEQFF. In nucleotides, the CDR3 is TGTGCCAGCAGCGTTGACTGGAGCTCCTACAATGAGCAGTTCTTC.

This clone has just one count. The junction and the germline gene differ at one end; a read error may be behind it. This sequence joins TRBV6-4 and TRBJ1-1; D gene unclear. The CDR3 covers 14 residues. Germline V lookup: CDR1 MRHNA, CDR2 SNTAGT. The CDR3 nucleotides read TGTGCCAGCAGTGACCGGCCCGGACTAACGGAGCTTCTCTTT. Its protein product is CASSDRPGLTELLF.

This clone was observed a handful of times. CDR3 in DNA: TGTGCCAGCAGGAAAAACAGGGGGCAGACCTACGAGCAGTACTTC. Translated: CASRKNRGQTYEQYF. This chain links TRBV11-2 with TRBJ2-7; 9 bases are shared with TRBD1. Germline CDR1 SGHAT, CDR2 FQNNGV. V was pared by 6 bases and J by 2 bases, with 8 bases of the junction left unmatched. This CDR3 is 15 amino acids long.

The CDR3 DNA is TGTGCCACCTCTCTTGGGGGGAGCACAGATACGCAGTATTTT. Translating gives CATSLGGSTDTQYF. The chain joins TRBV15 to TRBJ2-3, with D tentatively TRBD2 (6 bases). Germline-derived CDR1 and CDR2 are LNHNV and YYDKDF (reference sequence). Trimming removed 8 bases at V and 0 bases at J, with 12 bases between. This CDR3 region has 14 residues.

The V call is TRBV19, the J call TRBJ2-1, with a possible D match to TRBD1 (6 bases). V was clipped by 6 bases and J by 0 bases, with 12 bases between them. This CDR3 is 15 amino acids long. The germline V gene has CDR1 LNHDA and CDR2 SQIVND (reference sequence). The CDR3 reads CASSRRGSSYNEQFF. CDR3 nucleotide sequence: TGTGCCAGTAGCCGCAGGGGAAGCTCCTACAATGAGCAGTTCTTC.

The CDR3 coding sequence is TGCGCCAGCAGCTTCGGGGGGGCCCTGGAGGATACGCAGTATTTT. This encodes CASSFGGALEDTQYF. The chain employs TRBV4-1 and TRBJ2-3; 8 positions match TRBD2. V lost 5 bases, J lost 6 bases, and 10 bases stayed unmatched. This CDR3 has 15 amino acids. Germline lookup yields CDR1 MGHRA and CDR2 YSYEKL.

This chain uses TRBV11-2 with TRBJ2-1; 13 positions agree with TRBD2. Trimming cost V 5 bases and J 4 bases; bases outside gene matches: 2. CDR3 length: 15 amino acids. CDR1 and CDR2 from the germline V gene are SGHAT and FQNNGV. CDR3 sequence reads: CASSQLAGGYNEQFF. The CDR3 coding sequence is TGTGCCAGCAGCCAACTAGCGGGGGGGTACAATGAGCAGTTCTTC.

The chain has TRBV12-3 or TRBV12-4 and TRBJ1-2; perhaps TRBD1 as D (6 bases). This CDR3 region has 13 residues. The V end was cut by 6 bases, the J end by 6 bases, with 14 bases between. CDR3 bases: TGTGCCAGCAGAGAGCAGGGGAGGGATGGCTACACCTTC. It encodes CASREQGRDGYTF.

The chain joins TRBV21-1 to TRBJ2-1; the D call TRBD1 from the table was never checked on the DNA. TRBV21-1 is tagged as a pseudogene. This CDR3 has 18 amino acids. The CDR3 loop is CASSRAGGGGSSYNEQFF. The CDR3 DNA follows: TGTGCCAGCAGCCGCGCAGGGGGCGGCGGGAGCTCCTACAATGAGCAGTTCTTC.

The gene calls are TRBV6-6 and TRBJ2-7, with D maybe TRBD1 (6 bases). The CDR3 has 16 residues. Germline assignment: CDR1 MNHNY and CDR2 SVGAGI (reference sequence). Trimming cost V 2 bases and J 2 bases, with 16 bases left between them. The CDR3 here is CASSYPKGVQTYEQYF. The CDR3 region has the DNA TGTGCCAGCAGTTACCCTAAGGGGGTCCAAACCTACGAGCAGTACTTC.

The chain uses TRBV18 and TRBJ1-1; TRBD1 agrees at 10 bases. V dropped 3 bases and J dropped 8; count of bases not matched to a gene: 3. There are 13 residues in the CDR3. CDR1 is KGHSH, CDR2 LQKENI, per germline. Here the CDR3 DNA reads TGTGCCAGCTCACCGGGACAGGGGTGGGAAGCTTTCTTT. Translation: CASSPGQGWEAFF.

CDR3 sequence reads: CAIQEDINYGYTF. CDR3 bases: TGTGCCATCCAGGAAGACATTAACTATGGCTACACCTTC. The chain is built from TRBV10-3 and TRBJ1-2, with D uncertain. This CDR3 has 13 residues. V was pared by 8 bases and J by 1 base, with 11 bases between. Germline V gene sequence: CDR1 ENHRY, CDR2 SYGVKD.

The gene calls are TRBV2 and TRBJ2-5; a weak D match, TRBD2 (7 bases). Germline V CDR1 and CDR2: SNHLY, FYNNEI. V was clipped by 6 bases and J by 3 bases, with 14 bases between them. This CDR3 contains 14 residues. CDR3: CASRAGASEETQYF. CDR3 sequence (DNA): TGTGCCAGCAGGGCGGGGGCTAGCGAAGAGACCCAGTACTTC.